This T cell receptor (beta chain) was identified in a study of shared clonotypes between healthy human individuals. Generated by immunoSEQ multiplex PCR, the TCRdb table keeps only in-frame clones and is missing some. The top ten clones hold 0.4% to 0.55% of a sample with about 1.5 million clones, approximately 98% of them seen once. This CDR3 contains 15 residues. The V gene's germline CDR1 is KGHSH and CDR2 LQKENI. V lost 5 bases and J 4 bases, leaving 14 bases between the germline ends. The sample was naive CD4+ T cells sorted from blood. Subset described: CD45RA+ positively selected. The TCR sequence derives from a man aged 30-40 years in good health. V is TRBV18 and J is TRBJ2-2, with D unclear. The CDR3 is CASSVVQTPTGELFF. The CDR3, as DNA: TGTGCCAGCTCAGTTGTACAGACTCCCACCGGGGAGCTGTTTTTT.